This TCR beta chain was found in a study of blood T cell repertoires in COVID-19. In the study overall: The origin of the acute and convalescent COVID-19 samples was the United States, Italy and Spain. Sample material is recorded as cDNA or gDNA derived from T cells, B-cell-depleted T cells, or PBMCs.

The ends were cut back, 0 bases at V and 3 bases at J, with 17 bases in the middle. The CDR3 length is 17 residues. The germline CDR1 and CDR2 sequences are KGHSH and LQKENI. In the original processing: Reference gene primer amplification in the assay estimated nucleated cell counts. Assay: immunoSEQ multiplex PCR; the TCRdb copy retains only in-frame clones and omits some. V, J and clone size derive from that table, while D and trimming were established from the DNA sequence. In the table there are 150,000 to 200,000 clones, roughly 86% of which are singletons. The sequenced sample consisted of peripheral blood. This clonotype was obtained from a middle-aged man with active or convalescent COVID-19. The J gene is TRBJ2-5, the V gene TRBV18; TRBD1 might be the D (6 bases). The DNA for the CDR3 is TGTGCCAGCTCACCACCCAAGGGGGATGATTTAGAAGAGACCCAGTACTTC. Encoded protein: CASSPPKGDDLEETQYF.